Below are 9 T cell receptor beta chains sequenced from a single sample in a study. Each CDR3 protein gets one entry after TCRdb re-called the RT-PCR reads with MiXCR. The sample holds about 680,000 distinct CDR3 sequences; 12% to 15% are singletons and the top ten take 3.6%. The sample comprised memory CD4+ T cells from blood. These receptors all stem from a female donor in good health, serving as a healthy control.

This clonotype occurred a few times. The V call is TRBV20-1, the J call TRBJ2-1; 8 nucleotides align to TRBD2. The CDR3 length is 14 residues. V lost 3 bases, J lost 3 bases, and 4 bases stayed unmatched. The germline CDR1 and CDR2 sequences are DFQATT and SNEGSKA (reference sequence). CDR3 protein: CSASSGSIYNEQFF. CDR3 coding DNA: TGCAGTGCTAGCAGCGGGAGTATCTACAATGAGCAGTTCTTC.

This clonotype was seen only a few times. The V call is TRBV6-2 or TRBV6-3, the J call TRBJ2-7; the match to TRBD2 covers 8 bases. CDR1 MNHEY and CDR2 SVGEGT come from the germline V gene. The ends lost 6 bases at V and 5 bases at J; junction bases unmatched: 9. CDR3 length: 14 residues. The CDR3 coding sequence is TGTGCCAGCAGACGGGCCGGGACTAGAAACGAGCAGTACTTC. This gives the protein CASRRAGTRNEQYF.

Many counts were recorded for this clonotype. The chain carries TRBV27 and TRBJ1-1, with unresolved D. The CDR3 is 14 amino acids. CDR1 and CDR2 from the germline V gene are MNHEY and SMNVEV (reference sequence). V dropped 3 bases and J dropped 0 bases, with 8 bases sitting between them. The CDR3 spells CASSFDQLNTEAFF. Written as DNA, the CDR3 is TGTGCCAGCAGTTTCGACCAACTGAACACTGAAGCTTTCTTT.

This clonotype has just a few counts. V and J are TRBV7-2 and TRBJ2-1, with 8 bases fitting TRBD2. Trimming cost V 3 bases and J 4 bases; bases outside gene matches: 11. CDR3 size: 17 residues. The germline CDR1 and CDR2 sequences are SGHTA and FQGNSA. The CDR3 loop is CASSFRPGLARYNEQFF. The CDR3 bases are TGTGCCAGCAGCTTCAGGCCCGGACTAGCTCGGTACAATGAGCAGTTCTTC.

This chain joins TRBV7-2 and TRBJ2-1; TRBD2 matches at 11 bases. The CDR3 loop spans 15 amino acids. The germline V gene encodes CDR1 SGHTA and CDR2 FQGNSA. After removal of 5 bases from V and 10 bases from J, the junction contained 10 bases not matched to a gene. The CDR3 protein is CASSGASGRRLEQFF. The CDR3 DNA reads as TGTGCCAGCAGCGGAGCTAGCGGGAGGAGGTTAGAGCAGTTCTTC.

The table lists this clonotype with many counts. The genes are TRBV7-2 and TRBJ1-2, with TRBD1 as a possible D gene (6 bases). The CDR3 has 15 residues. V dropped 2 bases and J dropped 8 bases, with 18 bases sitting between them. The germline V gene has CDR1 SGHTA and CDR2 FQGNSA. CDR3 sequence reads: CASSLQSGQTGGYTF. In DNA form, the CDR3 reads TGTGCCAGCAGCTTACAGTCAGGACAGACGGGCGGCTACACCTTC.

V and J are TRBV5-1 and TRBJ1-2; 9 bases are shared with TRBD1. The CDR3 has 15 residues. V dropped 4 bases and J dropped 7; count of bases not matched to a gene: 11. Per germline, CDR1 SGHRS and CDR2 YFSETQ. CDR3 amino acids: CASSPEGQGRGGYTF. CDR3 nucleotide sequence: TGCGCCAGCAGCCCGGAGGGACAGGGAAGAGGTGGCTACACCTTC.

In DNA, the CDR3 is TGCAGTGCTATAGGACAGGGGGCAGAGACCCAGTACTTC. Its translation is CSAIGQGAETQYF. The rearrangement joins TRBV20-1 to TRBJ2-5, with 11 positions matching TRBD1. The V gene end was trimmed by 4 bases and the J gene end by 4 bases; junction bases not matched to a gene: 2. Germline V gives CDR1 DFQATT, CDR2 SNEGSKA (reference sequence). The CDR3 contains 13 residues.

The V gene is TRBV6-6, the J gene TRBJ1-1; a weak D match, TRBD1 (5 bases). Germline lookup yields CDR1 MNHNY and CDR2 SVGAGI (reference sequence). The CDR3 runs to 14 residues. The ends were cut back, 6 bases at V and 6 bases at J, with 17 bases in the middle. The CDR3 coding sequence is TGTGCCAGCAGCTCGCAGGGACCCTACGCTGAAGCTTTCTTT. It is translated as CASSSQGPYAEAFF.